These T cell receptor beta chains were read from a single sample in a study of blood T cell repertoires in COVID-19. Clones were read by immunoSEQ multiplex PCR, and TCRdb kept only the in-frame ones, dropping some. The sample includes about 140,000 clones, 78% of them seen just once. Sequenced sample: peripheral blood. These receptors were collected from a man in his sixties who had recovered from COVID-19. Each CDR3 is given with its conserved first and last residue. The order of the fields is D gene, V gene, J gene, clone size, CDR3 DNA, CDR3 protein. A D gene is named only where the DNA matches it firmly. The size entry is marked missing in some rows and otherwise reads once, few, many or a size class.

-	TRBV7-9	TRBJ2-3	-	TGTGCCAGCAGCTCCTCCCTCATGAAGCCCGGGGCAGATACGCAGTATTTT	CASSSSLMKPGADTQYF
-	TRBV28	TRBJ2-7	few	TGTGCCAGCAGCCAGACAACCTACGAGCAGTACTTC	CASSQTTYEQYF
TRBD1	TRBV7-9	TRBJ1-2	-	TGTGCCAGCAGCTTCACAGGGGATGGCTACACCTTC	CASSFTGDGYTF
-	TRBV18	TRBJ2-3	-	TGTGCCAGCTCACGTCAAGAGACAGATACGCAGTATTTT	CASSRQETDTQYF
-	TRBV19	TRBJ2-3	-	TGTGCCAGTAGTATACTCCGGTATACTAGCACAGATACGCAGTATTTT	CASSILRYTSTDTQYF
-	TRBV7-2	TRBJ1-2	-	TGTGCCAGCAGCTCCCAGGGATATGGCTACACCTTC	CASSSQGYGYTF
TRBD2	TRBV2	TRBJ2-3	-	TGTGCCAGCAGTCCGGGACTAGCGGGCTCCGCCCTCACAGATACGCAGTATTTT	CASSPGLAGSALTDTQYF
-	TRBV7-2	TRBJ1-6	-	TGTGCCAGCAGCTCCGGTCCAGGGTCAAATTCACCCCTCCACTTT	CASSSGPGSNSPLHF
-	TRBV6-6	TRBJ1-5	-	TGTGCCAGCAGTTACTCGGAGGGAAGTGTCCAGCCCCAGCATTTT	CASSYSEGSVQPQHF
TRBD1	TRBV6-2/TRBV6-3	TRBJ2-6	-	TGTGCCAGCAGTGGACAGGGGGCGGGGGGGGCCAACGTCCTGACTTTC	CASSGQGAGGANVLTF
-	TRBV28	TRBJ1-3	-	TGTGCCAGCCGCGCAGGGATCTCTGGAAACACCATATATTTT	CASRAGISGNTIYF
TRBD2	TRBV4-2	TRBJ2-5	-	TGTGCCAGCAGCCAAGGAGCAGCGGGAGGGGTAGAGACCCAGTACTTC	CASSQGAAGGVETQYF
TRBD2	TRBV6-4	TRBJ2-1	-	TGTGCCAGCAGTGACTCCTTAGCGGGAGGTAATAATGAGCAGTTCTTC	CASSDSLAGGNNEQFF
-	TRBV6-2/TRBV6-3	TRBJ1-4	-	TGTGCCAGCAGTGGCGAAGGGAGGAATGAAAAACTGTTTTTT	CASSGEGRNEKLFF
-	TRBV6-5	TRBJ1-1	few	TGTGCCAGTGCCCCAACAGGGTCGAACACTGAAGCTTTCTTT	CASAPTGSNTEAFF
TRBD1	TRBV19	TRBJ1-2	-	TGTGCCAGCACGGGACAGGGAAACTATGGCTACACCTTC	CASTGQGNYGYTF